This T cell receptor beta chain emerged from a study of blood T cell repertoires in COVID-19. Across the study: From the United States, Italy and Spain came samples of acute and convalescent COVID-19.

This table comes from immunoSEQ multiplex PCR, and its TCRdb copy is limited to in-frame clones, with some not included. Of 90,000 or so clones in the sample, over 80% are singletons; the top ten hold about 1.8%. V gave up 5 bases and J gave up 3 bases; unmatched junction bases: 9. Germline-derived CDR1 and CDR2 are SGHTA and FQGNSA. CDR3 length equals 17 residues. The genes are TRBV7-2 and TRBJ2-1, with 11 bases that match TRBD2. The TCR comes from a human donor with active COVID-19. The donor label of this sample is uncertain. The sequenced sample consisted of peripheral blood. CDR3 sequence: CASSPSWTSGYYNEQFF. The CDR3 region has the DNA TGTGCCAGCAGCCCCTCCTGGACTAGCGGGTACTACAATGAGCAGTTCTTC.